These 4 T cell receptor beta chains originate from one sample sequenced in a study of blood T cell repertoires in COVID-19. Data came from immunoSEQ multiplex PCR; TCRdb stores just in-frame clones and leaves some out. Of some 270,000 clones listed, about 89% are singletons. Material: PBMCs or T cells enriched from blood (not recorded which). The source of these receptors is a woman in her thirties or forties who had recovered from COVID-19.

This clone was seen just once. The V call is TRBV3-1 (or the pseudogene TRBV3-2), the J call TRBJ2-7; a possible D gene is TRBD1 (5 bases). V gave up 4 bases and J gave up 1 base, with 17 bases separating them. There are 16 residues in the CDR3. Germline V lookup: CDR1 LGHDT, CDR2 YNNKEL (reference sequence). DNA of the CDR3: TGTGCCAGCAGCCGGGCCCTAAACAGGAGATCCTACGAGCAGTACTTC. Translated: CASSRALNRRSYEQYF.

The J gene is TRBJ1-2, the V gene TRBV7-2; D is possibly TRBD1 (6 bases). Between the trimmed V and J ends, which lost 8 bases and 3 bases, there was a span of 13 bases. Germline CDR1 is SGHTA and CDR2 is FQGNSA. This CDR3 is 13 amino acids long. The CDR3 DNA follows: TGTGCCAGCTCCGGAACAGGGCACTATGGCTACACCTTC. Translated: CASSGTGHYGYTF.

V is TRBV2 and J is TRBJ2-4, with D tentatively TRBD1 (5 bases). The CDR3 length is 16 residues. Trimming pared 1 base from V and 2 bases from J, leaving 12 bases between. Germline-derived CDR1 and CDR2 are SNHLY and FYNNEI. CDR3 loop: CASSEGFRVSKNIQYF. CDR3 nucleotide sequence: TGTGCCAGCAGTGAAGGGTTCAGGGTTTCCAAAAACATTCAGTACTTC.

In its sample, this clone was seen once. V is TRBV15 and J is TRBJ1-2; D remains ambiguous. Germline CDR1 reads LNHNV; CDR2 reads YYDKDF (reference sequence). This CDR3 has 13 amino acids. Trimming took 8 bases from V and 0 from J, leaving 10 bases between them. DNA of the CDR3: TGTGCCACCTCTGAGGACTCTAACTATGGCTACACCTTC. Translation: CATSEDSNYGYTF.